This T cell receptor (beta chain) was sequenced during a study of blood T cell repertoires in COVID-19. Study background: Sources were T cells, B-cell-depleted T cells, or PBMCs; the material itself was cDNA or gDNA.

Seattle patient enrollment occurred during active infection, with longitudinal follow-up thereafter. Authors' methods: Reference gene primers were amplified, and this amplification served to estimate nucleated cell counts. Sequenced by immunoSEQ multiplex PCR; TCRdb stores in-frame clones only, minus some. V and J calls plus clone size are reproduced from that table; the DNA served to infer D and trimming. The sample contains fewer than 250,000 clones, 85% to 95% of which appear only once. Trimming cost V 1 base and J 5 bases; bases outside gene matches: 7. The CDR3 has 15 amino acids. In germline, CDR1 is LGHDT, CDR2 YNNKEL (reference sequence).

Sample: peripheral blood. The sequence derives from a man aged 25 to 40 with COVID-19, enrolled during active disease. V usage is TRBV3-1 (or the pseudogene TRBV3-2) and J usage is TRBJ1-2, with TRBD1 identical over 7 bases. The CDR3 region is CASSQAAGTAYGYTF. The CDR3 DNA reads TGTGCCAGCAGCCAAGCAGCTGGGACAGCATATGGCTACACCTTC.